One T cell receptor (beta chain) is described in this entry. Its antigen is currently unknown. TCRdb keeps only in-frame clones here, not all; method: immunoSEQ multiplex PCR. The sample has approximately 90,000 clones, approximately 94% seen once. This entry belongs to a study of Tregs in tolerant kidney transplant recipients. CDR1 MNHNS and CDR2 SASEGT come from the germline V gene. The CDR3 extends over 15 amino acids. Trimming removed 0 bases at V and 6 bases at J, with 14 bases between. Study findings and constraints: This study did not directly address biological reproducibility. The most relevant donor-specific Treg TCRbeta repertoire apparently came from expansion with activated donor B cells.

Unstimulated Tregs (CD4+CD25+CD127-) and CD4+CD25- non-Tregs were sorted from PBMCs. Material for sequencing was CD8+ T cells from blood. This TCR was recovered from a human donor in good health. The J gene is TRBJ1-1, the V gene TRBV6-1, with D perhaps matching TRBD1 (6 bases). The CDR3 bases are TGTGCCAGCAGTGAAGCGGGGGCCCAGATTCCTGAAGCTTTCTTT. As protein: CASSEAGAQIPEAFF.